This TCR beta chain was captured by sequencing in a study of T cells in Graves' hyperthyroidism and ophthalmopathy. J gave up 13 bases and V 3 bases, and 17 bases lay outside the gene matches. Looked up from germline, CDR1 is DFQATT and CDR2 is SNEGSKA (reference sequence). There are 14 residues in the CDR3. Uncontrolled infection, other autoimmune disease, pregnancy or lactation led to exclusion. Used for diagnoses were clinical symptoms, serum thyroxine and TRAb, thyroid ultrasound and orbital computed tomography. Source material for PBMCs was 9 to 10 ml fresh peripheral blood. This clonotype came up many times. What was amplified from RNA transcripts were TCR beta CDR3 regions. Researchers ran a first-round RT-PCR on the TCR CDR3 using the HTBI primer set. TCRdb processed the multiplex PCR reads anew with MiXCR; each CDR3 protein has one entry. The table has approximately 610,000 distinct CDR3 sequences, over 15% seen once; the top ten hold approximately 18%.

The source is a woman between 18 and 29 years old with Graves' hyperthyroidism. The chain has TRBV20-1 and TRBJ1-1, with 7 bases lining up with TRBD1. The sample taken for sequencing was blood. The CDR3 spells CSASQDGTDEAFFF. The CDR3 nucleotides read TGCAGTGCTAGCCAGGACGGGACAGACGAAGCTTTTTTCTTT.